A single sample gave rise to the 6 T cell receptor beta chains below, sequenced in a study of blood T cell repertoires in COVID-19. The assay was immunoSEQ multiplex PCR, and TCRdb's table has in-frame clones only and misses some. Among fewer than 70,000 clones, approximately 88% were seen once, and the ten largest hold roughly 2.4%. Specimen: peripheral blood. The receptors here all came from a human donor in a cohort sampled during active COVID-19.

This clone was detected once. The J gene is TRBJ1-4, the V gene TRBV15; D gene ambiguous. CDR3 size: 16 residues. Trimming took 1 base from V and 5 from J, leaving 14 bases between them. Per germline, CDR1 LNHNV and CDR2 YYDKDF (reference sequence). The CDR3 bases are TGTGCCACCAGCAGAGGGAGACTAGGACTCAATGAAAAACTGTTTTTT. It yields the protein CATSRGRLGLNEKLFF.

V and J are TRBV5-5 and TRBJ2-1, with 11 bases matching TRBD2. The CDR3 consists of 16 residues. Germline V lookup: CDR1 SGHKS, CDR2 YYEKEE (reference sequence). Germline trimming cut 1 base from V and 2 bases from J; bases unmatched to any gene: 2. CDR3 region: CASSLLLAGAYNEQFF. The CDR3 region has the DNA TGTGCCAGCAGCTTGTTACTAGCGGGAGCCTACAATGAGCAGTTCTTC.

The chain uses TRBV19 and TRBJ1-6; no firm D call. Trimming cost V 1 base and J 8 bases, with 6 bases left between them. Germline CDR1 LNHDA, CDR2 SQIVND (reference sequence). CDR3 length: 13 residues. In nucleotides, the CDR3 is TGTGCCAGTAGTATAGGAAGAGATTCACCCCTCCACTTT. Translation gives CASSIGRDSPLHF.

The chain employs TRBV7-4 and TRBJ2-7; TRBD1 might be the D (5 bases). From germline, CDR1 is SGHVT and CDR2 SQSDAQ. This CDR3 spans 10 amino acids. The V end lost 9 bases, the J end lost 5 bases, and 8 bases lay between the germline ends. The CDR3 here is CARQDNEQYF. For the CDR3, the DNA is TGTGCCAGACAGGATAACGAGCAGTACTTC.

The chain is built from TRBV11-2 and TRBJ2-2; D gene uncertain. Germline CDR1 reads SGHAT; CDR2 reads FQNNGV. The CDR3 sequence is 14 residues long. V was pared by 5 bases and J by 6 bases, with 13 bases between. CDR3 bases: TGTGCCAGCAGCCCTAGACCCCCTTCCGGGGAGCTGTTTTTT. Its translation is CASSPRPPSGELFF.

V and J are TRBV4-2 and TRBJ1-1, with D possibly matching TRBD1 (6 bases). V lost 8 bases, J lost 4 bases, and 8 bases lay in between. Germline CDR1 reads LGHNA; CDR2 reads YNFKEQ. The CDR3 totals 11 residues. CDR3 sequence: CASEGGTEAFF. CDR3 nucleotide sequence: TGTGCCAGCGAAGGGGGCACTGAAGCTTTCTTT.